This T cell receptor (beta chain) was retrieved from a study of shared clonotypes between healthy human individuals. Study as a whole: Plates per donor: three CD4 naive, three CD4 memory, two CD8 naive, one CD8 memory.

The naive CD8 population came from CD45RO-negative cells selected for CCR7, without terminally differentiated effector memory CD45RA+ cells. All of the donors resided in Nashville, Tennessee, and each was a Caucasian adult. Notes on this clone: The same CDR3 can be traced to other DNA sequences in this sample.

The material for each subset, its genomic DNA, was split evenly across several immunoSEQ plates. Sequencing used immunoSEQ multiplex PCR; TCRdb keeps in-frame clones, though not all of them. The data contain about 2 million clones, about 95% of them singletons. Specimen: naive CD8+ T cells sorted from blood. The sequence came from a man younger than 35 in good health.

CDR3 loop: CASSLIAGAYNEQFF. The CDR3 DNA is TGTGCCAGTAGTCTCATAGCGGGAGCTTACAATGAGCAGTTCTTC. The J gene is TRBJ2-1, the V gene TRBV19, with 9 bases lining up with TRBD2. After removal of 5 bases from V and 4 bases from J, the junction contained 6 bases not matched to a gene. Germline V CDR1 and CDR2: LNHDA, SQIVND (reference sequence). This CDR3 region has 15 residues.